This T cell receptor beta chain derives from a study of beta chain features in type 1 diabetes. General study points: TCRB CDR3s were moderately but significantly shorter in Type 1 diabetes patients in all four CD4+ subsets.

What was sequenced were expressed TCRB transcripts, since all of the isolated RNA had been reverse transcribed. Method: immunoSEQ multiplex PCR; TCRdb's copy keeps in-frame clones and lacks some. The sample holds more than 250,000 clones; about 23% are singletons and the top ten take about 0.012%. A remark on this clone: The target antigen is unknown.

Germline V gene lookup returns CDR1 MNHNS and CDR2 SASEGT. Deletions cut 5 bases from V and 2 bases from J, with 15 bases between. The CDR3 has 15 residues. Material: naive CD4+ T cells from blood. This clonotype originated in a woman aged 25 to 45 with type 1 diabetes. J is TRBJ1-1 and V is TRBV6-1; D might be TRBD1 (6 bases). The chain's CDR3 is CASSSTTGFNTEAFF. The CDR3 DNA is TGTGCCAGCAGTTCAACTACAGGGTTTAACACTGAAGCTTTCTTT.